A single sample gave rise to the 22 T cell receptor beta chains below, sequenced in a study of blood T cells in healthy people across ages. Through a sample-barcoded 5' primer and a J-beta primer mix, a second PCR was run for 7 to 11 cycles. TCRdb passed the 5' RACE reads through MiXCR, listing each CDR3 protein once. Of about 930,000 distinct CDR3 sequences listed, about 29% are singletons. This same sample was also taken into another study, of T cells of mothers and their children.

The sample was blood. The source is a woman aged 40-49 years in good health.

This chain uses TRBV4-1 with TRBJ1-1, with D possibly TRBD1 on 5 matching bases. CDR3 size: 16 residues. Between the trimmed V and J ends, which lost 1 base and 1 base, there was a span of 13 bases. From germline, CDR1 is MGHRA and CDR2 YSYEKL. The CDR3 nucleotides read TGCGCCAGCAGCCAAGGCCCTCGCAGGGCGAACACTGAAGCTTTCTTT. This sequence encodes CASSQGPRRANTEAFF.

This clonotype occurred a few times. CDR3 sequence reads: CASSTTGQGEYNEQFF. The CDR3 nucleotides read TGCGCCAGCAGCACTACGGGACAGGGAGAATACAATGAGCAGTTCTTC. The V gene is TRBV5-1, the J gene TRBJ2-1; 9 positions agree with TRBD1. The germline gives CDR1 SGHRS, CDR2 YFSETQ. With V trimmed by 4 bases and J by 4 bases, 9 bases remained unmatched. The CDR3 spans 16 residues.

This clonotype was observed a handful of times. This chain links TRBV4-3 with TRBJ2-7; 10 nucleotides line up with TRBD2. Germline CDR1 is LGHNA and CDR2 is YSLEER. J lost 1 base, V lost 1 base, and 10 bases had no gene match. The CDR3 totals 18 residues. The CDR3 DNA sequence: TGCGCCAGCAGCCAAGCTGGTCCTAGCGGGGGCTTTTCCTACGAGCAGTACTTC. Its translation: CASSQAGPSGGFSYEQYF.

This clonotype has only a few counts. The chain is built from TRBV7-2 and TRBJ1-1, with TRBD1 identical over 7 bases. CDR1 and CDR2 (germline): SGHTA, FQGNSA. J was trimmed by 1 base and V by 6 bases; bases with no gene match: 11. The CDR3 consists of 16 residues. CDR3 amino acids: CASSQGRQGWNTEAFF. DNA for the CDR3: TGTGCCAGCAGTCAGGGGAGACAGGGATGGAACACTGAAGCTTTCTTT.

With respect to this clonotype: Relative to the germline gene, one junction end is altered; a read error may explain this. The chain recombines TRBV27 with TRBJ2-2, with D hard to call. Germline values: CDR1 MNHEY, CDR2 SMNVEV (reference sequence). The CDR3 extends over 12 amino acids. CDR3 coding DNA: TGTGCCAGCAGAGGGAACACCTGGGAGCTGTTTTTT. Amino acid sequence: CASRGNTWELFF.

The chain couples TRBV6-4 to TRBJ2-1; D may match TRBD1 or TRBD2 (5 bases each). Trimming left V 3 bases short and J 1 base short, with 10 bases between. The CDR3 runs to 15 residues. Germline V gene lookup returns CDR1 MRHNA and CDR2 SNTAGT. This CDR3 is CASSEGTGSYNEQFF. Here the CDR3 DNA reads TGTGCCAGCAGTGAGGGGACGGGGTCCTACAATGAGCAGTTCTTC.

This clonotype has a count of ten or more. The chain combines TRBV4-3 with TRBJ2-7, with D possibly TRBD1 on 5 matching bases. V lost 2 bases and J 4 bases, leaving 12 bases between the germline ends. The CDR3 consists of 14 residues. Germline V gene lookup returns CDR1 LGHNA and CDR2 YSLEER. CDR3 in amino acids: CASSQLQGRYEQYF. DNA of the CDR3: TGCGCCAGCAGCCAACTTCAGGGTCGGTACGAGCAGTACTTC.

The genes are TRBV7-9 and TRBJ2-3, with 8 bases lining up with TRBD1. CDR3 length: 14 residues. Germline assignment: CDR1 SEHNR and CDR2 FQNEAQ (reference sequence). J lost 4 bases, V lost 4 bases, and 4 bases had no gene match. The DNA of the CDR3 is TGTGCCAGCAGCTATGGACAGGGCCCAGATACGCAGTATTTT. This codes for CASSYGQGPDTQYF.

This clonotype was detected once. The chain combines TRBV7-2 with TRBJ2-3; unclear D gene. The V and J ends lost 3 bases and 2 bases respectively, with 9 bases between them. Germline CDR1 reads SGHTA; CDR2 reads FQGNSA. CDR3 length: 14 amino acids. This CDR3 reads CASSLYLNTDTQYF. CDR3 in DNA: TGTGCCAGCAGCTTGTACTTAAACACAGATACGCAGTATTTT.

The sample holds many counts of this clonotype. The chain recombines TRBV29-1 with TRBJ2-5; the D gene is possibly TRBD2 (6 bases). Germline assignment: CDR1 SQVTM and CDR2 ANQGSEA. This CDR3 is 16 amino acids long. V was cut by 2 bases and J by 2 bases, with 18 bases left in between. CDR3: CSVERTAGLGQETQYF. DNA of the CDR3: TGCAGCGTTGAAAGGACGGCGGGGCTAGGACAAGAGACCCAGTACTTC. Together with reference TRBV29-1 and TRBJ2-5, the CDR3 gives the full variable domain: SAVISQKPSRDICQRGTSLTIQCQVDSQVTMMFWYRQQPGQSLTLIATANQGSEATYESGFVIDKFPISRPNLTFSTLTVSNMSPEDSSIYLCSVERTAGLGQETQYFGPGTRLLVL.

This clonotype was counted ten times or more. The rearrangement uses TRBV5-1 and TRBJ2-3; D is possibly TRBD2 (6 bases). V was pared by 2 bases and J by 1 base, with 14 bases between. This CDR3 contains 16 residues. Per the germline V gene, CDR1 is SGHRS and CDR2 is YFSETQ. CDR3 DNA sequence: TGCGCCAGCAGCTTCTCGGGGGAGTCCGGCACAGATACGCAGTATTTT. Its translation: CASSFSGESGTDTQYF.

This clonotype was recorded a few times. This chain links TRBV29-1 with TRBJ2-2; D possibly uses TRBD1 or TRBD2 (5 bases each). The germline V gene encodes CDR1 SQVTM and CDR2 ANQGSEA. With 6 bases removed from V and 3 bases from J, the gap between germline ends came to 11 bases. This CDR3 is 13 amino acids long. The CDR3 bases are TGCAGCGTCCCCGGGACGGACACCGGGGAGCTGTTTTTT. It specifies CSVPGTDTGELFF.

This clonotype has at least ten counts. An end of the junction does not agree with germline; a read error may underlie this. This rearrangement joins TRBV7-3 to TRBJ2-1, with 8 bases identical to TRBD2. In germline, CDR1 is SGHTA, CDR2 FQGTGA. This CDR3 region has 14 residues. The CDR3 region has the DNA TGCGCCAGCAGCCTGAGCGGGGGTGGCAATGAGCAGTTCTTC. Protein sequence: CASSLSGGGNEQFF. Full variable domain (remainder filled in from reference TRBV7-3 and TRBJ2-1): GAGVSQTPSNKVTEKGKYVELRCDPISGHTALYWYRQSLGQGPEFLIYFQGTGAADDSGLPNDRFFAVRPEGSVSTLKIQRTERGDSAVYLCASSLSGGGNEQFFGPGTRLTVL.

The CDR3 region is CASNLRGTGVLMNTEAFF. In DNA, the CDR3 is TGTGCCAGCAACCTCCGAGGGACAGGAGTGCTCATGAACACTGAAGCTTTCTTT. The chain employs TRBV12-3 or TRBV12-4 and TRBJ1-1, with TRBD1 matching 8 bases. The J segment lost 0 bases and the V segment lost 7 bases, leaving 16 bases of the junction unmatched. The CDR3 is 18 amino acids.

This chain joins TRBV20-1 and TRBJ2-4, with D possibly TRBD1 on 6 matching bases. CDR1 is DFQATT and CDR2 is SNEGSKA in the germline V gene (reference sequence). The CDR3 consists of 18 residues. Trimming left V 0 bases short and J 0 bases short, with 18 bases between. The CDR3 loop is CSARDLQGSAQAKNIQYF. In DNA, the CDR3 is TGCAGTGCTAGAGATCTACAGGGATCGGCCCAAGCCAAAAACATTCAGTACTTC.

Many counts were recorded for this clonotype. This rearrangement joins TRBV7-6 to TRBJ2-4; D might be TRBD1 or TRBD2, each matching 5 bases. The germline CDR1 and CDR2 sequences are SGHVS and FNYEAQ. The CDR3 runs to 14 residues. Trimming removed 5 bases at V and 3 bases at J, with 11 bases between. CDR3 sequence: CASSARDGKNIQYF. As DNA, the CDR3 is TGTGCCAGCAGCGCCCGGGACGGCAAAAACATTCAGTACTTC.

The CDR3 reads CSAQHTGKAEAFF. In DNA form, the CDR3 reads TGCAGTGCCCAACACACGGGGAAGGCTGAAGCTTTCTTT. The V call is TRBV20-1, the J call TRBJ1-1; D unclear. The CDR3 length is 13 residues. The germline gives CDR1 DFQATT, CDR2 SNEGSKA (reference sequence). Trimming took off 6 bases at V and 6 bases at J, with 17 bases between the two ends.

This clonotype has more than one count but fewer than ten. This chain joins TRBV20-1 and TRBJ1-5; maybe TRBD1 (6 bases). With 6 bases removed from V and 6 bases from J, the gap between germline ends came to 15 bases. Germline CDR1 and CDR2: DFQATT and SNEGSKA (reference sequence). There are 13 residues in the CDR3. The CDR3 DNA is TGCAGTGCCCGGTGGGGAGGGGGTCAGCCCCAGCATTTT. This codes for CSARWGGGQPQHF.

This chain links TRBV7-9 with TRBJ2-1; possibly TRBD2 for D (5 bases). The V gene lost 6 bases and the J gene lost 2 bases, with 17 bases spanning the gap. Germline V gene lookup returns CDR1 SEHNR and CDR2 FQNEAQ (reference sequence). This CDR3 contains 16 residues. The CDR3 sequence: CASRHSRSGPYNEQFF. The DNA for the CDR3 is TGTGCCAGCAGGCATTCAAGGAGCGGTCCCTACAATGAGCAGTTCTTC.

To note about this clonotype: Since a much larger clone is just one base distant, this may be a read error. V usage is TRBV29-1 and J usage is TRBJ1-2; 7 bases match TRBD1. The length of the CDR3 is 14 residues. V dropped 2 bases and J dropped 6; count of bases not matched to a gene: 9. Germline V lookup: CDR1 SQVTM, CDR2 ANQGSEA. The CDR3 here is CSVECAGTDNGYTF. CDR3 bases: TGCAGCGTTGAATGTGCCGGGACAGATAATGGCTACACCTTC.

This clonotype was counted once. One junction end does not reproduce the germline sequence, and a read error may be involved. The chain joins TRBV7-7 to TRBJ2-1; tentatively, D is TRBD1 (5 bases). The J call is uncertain, as TRBJ2-7 better fits the DNA end. Per germline, CDR1 SSHAT and CDR2 FNYEAQ (reference sequence). The CDR3 loop spans 14 amino acids. The CDR3 protein is CASSLDSSYNEQYF. The CDR3 coding sequence is TGTGCTAGCAGCTTAGACAGCTCCTACAATGAGCAGTACTTC.

Concerning this clonotype itself: A read error may produce the germline difference seen at one junction end. DNA for the CDR3: TGTACCAGCAGCTTAGTCAGGACAGGGAATCCCTACGAGCAGTACTTC. Residues: CTSSLVRTGNPYEQYF. The chain uses TRBV7-9 and TRBJ2-7; TRBD1 agrees at 8 bases. Germline CDR1 is SEHNR and CDR2 is FQNEAQ (reference sequence). CDR3 length equals 16 residues.